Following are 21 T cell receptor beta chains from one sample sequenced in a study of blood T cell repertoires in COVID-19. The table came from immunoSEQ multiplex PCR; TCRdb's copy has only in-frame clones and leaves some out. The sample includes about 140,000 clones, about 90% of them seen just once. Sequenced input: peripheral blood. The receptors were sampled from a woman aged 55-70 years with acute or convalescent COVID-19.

CDR3 DNA: TGTGCCAGTAAGGGGCGTAGCACAGATACGCAGTATTTT. Its translation: CASKGRSTDTQYF. The gene calls are TRBV19 and TRBJ2-3, with a tentative D call TRBD1 (5 bases). Germline CDR1 LNHDA, CDR2 SQIVND (reference sequence). The CDR3 loop spans 13 amino acids. Trimming took 7 bases from V and 0 from J, leaving 8 bases between them.

CDR3 amino acids: CASSATLTSYNEQFF. In DNA, the CDR3 is TGTGCCAGCTCAGCGACTCTAACCTCCTACAATGAGCAGTTCTTC. The chain couples TRBV18 to TRBJ2-1; the D is unclear. Between the trimmed V and J ends, which lost 5 bases and 0 bases, there was a span of 11 bases. In germline, CDR1 is KGHSH, CDR2 LQKENI. The CDR3 runs 15 residues. Full variable domain (missing parts from reference TRBV18 and TRBJ2-1): NAGVMQNPRHLVRRRGQEARLRCSPMKGHSHVYWYRQLPEEGLKFMVYLQKENIIDESGMPKERFSAEFPKEGPSILRIQQVVRGDSAAYFCASSATLTSYNEQFFGPGTRLTVL.

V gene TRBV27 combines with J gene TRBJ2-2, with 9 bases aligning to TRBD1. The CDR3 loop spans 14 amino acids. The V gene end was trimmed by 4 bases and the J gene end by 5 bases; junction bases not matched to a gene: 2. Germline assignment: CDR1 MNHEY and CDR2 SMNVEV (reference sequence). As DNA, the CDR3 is TGTGCCAGCAGTTGGGACAGGGTGACCGGGGAGCTGTTTTTT. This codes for CASSWDRVTGELFF.

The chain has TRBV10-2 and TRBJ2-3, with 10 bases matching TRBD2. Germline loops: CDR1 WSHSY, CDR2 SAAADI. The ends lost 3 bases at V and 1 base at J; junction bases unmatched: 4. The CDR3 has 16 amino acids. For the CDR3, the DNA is TGCGCCAGCAGTGATCTGAGCGGGGGGGGCACAGATACGCAGTATTTT. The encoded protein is CASSDLSGGGTDTQYF.

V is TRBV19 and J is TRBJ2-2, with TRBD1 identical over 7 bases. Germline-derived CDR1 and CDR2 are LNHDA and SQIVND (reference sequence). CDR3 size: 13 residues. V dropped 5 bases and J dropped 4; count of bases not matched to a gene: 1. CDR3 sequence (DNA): TGTGCCAGTAGTCGACAGGGCACCGGGGAGCTGTTTTTT. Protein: CASSRQGTGELFF.

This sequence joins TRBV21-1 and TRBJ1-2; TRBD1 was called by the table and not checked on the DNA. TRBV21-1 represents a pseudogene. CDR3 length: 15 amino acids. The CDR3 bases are TGTGCCAGCAGCAAAGAGGAACAGGACGGTCGCGGCTACACCTTC. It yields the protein CASSKEEQDGRGYTF.

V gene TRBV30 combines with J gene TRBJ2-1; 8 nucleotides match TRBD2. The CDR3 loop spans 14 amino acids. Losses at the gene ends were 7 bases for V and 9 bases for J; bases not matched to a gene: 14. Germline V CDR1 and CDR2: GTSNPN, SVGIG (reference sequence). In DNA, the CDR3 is TGTGCCTCCCGGGGGGGATCTACTTGGGGTGAGCAGTTCTTC. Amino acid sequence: CASRGGSTWGEQFF.

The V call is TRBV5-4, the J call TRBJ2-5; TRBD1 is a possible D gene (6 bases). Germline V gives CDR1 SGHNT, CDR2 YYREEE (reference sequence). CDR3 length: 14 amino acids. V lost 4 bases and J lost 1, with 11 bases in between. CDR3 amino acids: CASSSRGIQETQYF. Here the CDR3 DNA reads TGTGCCAGCAGCAGCAGGGGTATCCAAGAGACCCAGTACTTC.

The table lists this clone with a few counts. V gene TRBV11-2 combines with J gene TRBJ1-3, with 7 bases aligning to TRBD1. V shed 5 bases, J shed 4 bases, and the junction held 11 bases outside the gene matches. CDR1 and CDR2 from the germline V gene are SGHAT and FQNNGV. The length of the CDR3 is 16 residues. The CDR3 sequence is CASSLTQGKKGNTIYF. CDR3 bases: TGTGCCAGCAGCCTGACACAGGGGAAAAAGGGAAACACCATATATTTT. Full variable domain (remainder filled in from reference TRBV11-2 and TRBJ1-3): EAGVAQSPRYKIIEKRQSVAFWCNPISGHATLYWYQQILGQGPKLLIQFQNNGVVDDSQLPKDRFSAERLKGVDSTLKIQPAKLEDSAVYLCASSLTQGKKGNTIYFGEGSWLTVV.

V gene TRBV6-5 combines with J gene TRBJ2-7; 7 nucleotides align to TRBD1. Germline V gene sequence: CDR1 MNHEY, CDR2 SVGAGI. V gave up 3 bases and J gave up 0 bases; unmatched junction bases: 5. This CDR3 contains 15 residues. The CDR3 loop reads CASSYSGGSSYEQYF. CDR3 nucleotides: TGTGCCAGCAGTTATTCAGGGGGAAGCTCCTACGAGCAGTACTTC.

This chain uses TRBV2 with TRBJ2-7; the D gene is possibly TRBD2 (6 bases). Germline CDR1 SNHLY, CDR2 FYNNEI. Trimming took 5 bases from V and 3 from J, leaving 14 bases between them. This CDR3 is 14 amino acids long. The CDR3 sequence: CASSPRDWSYEQYF. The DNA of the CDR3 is TGTGCCAGCAGTCCCCGGGACTGGAGCTACGAGCAGTACTTC.

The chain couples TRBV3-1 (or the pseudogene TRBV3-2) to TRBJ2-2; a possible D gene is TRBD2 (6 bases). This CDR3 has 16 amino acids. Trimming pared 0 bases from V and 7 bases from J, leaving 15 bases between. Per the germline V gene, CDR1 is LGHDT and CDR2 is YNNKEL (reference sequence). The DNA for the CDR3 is TGTGCCAGCAGCCAAGAACCCGCTTGGAGGGGCGGGGAGCTGTTTTTT. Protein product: CASSQEPAWRGGELFF.

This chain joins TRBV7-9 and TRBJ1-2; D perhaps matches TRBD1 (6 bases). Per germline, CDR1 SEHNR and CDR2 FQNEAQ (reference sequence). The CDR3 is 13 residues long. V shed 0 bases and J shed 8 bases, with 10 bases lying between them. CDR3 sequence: CASSLAGQLGYTF. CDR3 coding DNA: TGTGCCAGCAGCTTAGCTGGACAGCTCGGCTACACCTTC.

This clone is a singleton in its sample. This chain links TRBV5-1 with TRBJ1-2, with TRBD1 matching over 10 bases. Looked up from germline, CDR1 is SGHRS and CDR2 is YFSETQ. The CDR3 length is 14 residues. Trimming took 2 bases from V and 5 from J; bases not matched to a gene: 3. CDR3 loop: CASSLPGQGYGYTF. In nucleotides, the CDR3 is TGCGCCAGCAGCTTACCGGGACAGGGGTATGGCTACACCTTC. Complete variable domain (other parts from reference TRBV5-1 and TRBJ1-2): KAGVTQTPRYLIKTRGQQVTLSCSPISGHRSVSWYQQTPGQGLQFLFEYFSETQRNKGNFPGRFSGRQFSNSRSEMNVSTLELGDSALYLCASSLPGQGYGYTFGSGTRLTVV.

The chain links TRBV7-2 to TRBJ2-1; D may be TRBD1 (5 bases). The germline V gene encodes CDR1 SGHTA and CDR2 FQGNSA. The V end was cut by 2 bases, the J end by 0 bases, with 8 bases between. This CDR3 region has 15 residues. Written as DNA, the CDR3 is TGTGCCAGCAGCTTAAGGGGAAGCTCCTACAATGAGCAGTTCTTC. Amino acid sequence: CASSLRGSSYNEQFF.

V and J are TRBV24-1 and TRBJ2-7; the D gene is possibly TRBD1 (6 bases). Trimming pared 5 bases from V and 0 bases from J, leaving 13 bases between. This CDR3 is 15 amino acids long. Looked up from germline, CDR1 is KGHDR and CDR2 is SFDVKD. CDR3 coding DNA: TGTGCCACCAGTGGGCCCCGAGGGGGCTCCTACGAGCAGTACTTC. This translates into CATSGPRGGSYEQYF.

The CDR3: CASSTRGGGGLNTEAFF. The CDR3 nucleotides are TGTGCCAGTAGTACACGAGGGGGCGGTGGATTGAACACTGAAGCTTTCTTT. The rearrangement joins TRBV19 to TRBJ1-1, with 7 bases lining up with TRBD1. CDR1 LNHDA and CDR2 SQIVND come from the germline V gene (reference sequence). This CDR3 has 17 amino acids. V was clipped by 4 bases and J by 0 bases; unmatched bases: 11.

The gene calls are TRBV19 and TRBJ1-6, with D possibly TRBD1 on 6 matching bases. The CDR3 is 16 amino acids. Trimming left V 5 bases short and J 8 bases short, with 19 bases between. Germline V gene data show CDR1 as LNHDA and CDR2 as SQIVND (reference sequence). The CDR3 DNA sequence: TGTGCCAGTAGTGCCCTTCCTCAGGGGATTTATTCACCCCTCCACTTT. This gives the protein CASSALPQGIYSPLHF.

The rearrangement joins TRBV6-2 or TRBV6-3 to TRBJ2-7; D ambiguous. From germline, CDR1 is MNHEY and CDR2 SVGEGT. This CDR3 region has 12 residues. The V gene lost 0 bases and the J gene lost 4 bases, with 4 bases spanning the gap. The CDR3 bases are TGTGCCAGCAGTTACTCCCCTTACGAGCAGTACTTC. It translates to CASSYSPYEQYF.

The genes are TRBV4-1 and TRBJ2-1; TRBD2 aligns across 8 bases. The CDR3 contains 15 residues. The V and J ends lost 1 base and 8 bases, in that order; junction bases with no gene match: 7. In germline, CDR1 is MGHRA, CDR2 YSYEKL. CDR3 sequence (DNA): TGCGCCAGCAGCCAAGTGAGTAGCGGGGCCTATGAGCAGTTCTTC. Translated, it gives CASSQVSSGAYEQFF.

Written as DNA, the CDR3 is TGTGCCAGCAGCTTAACCGGGACAGGGCGTCAGCCCCAGCATTTT. Translated: CASSLTGTGRQPQHF. This chain connects TRBV7-2 to TRBJ1-5; 9 bases align to TRBD1. This CDR3 spans 15 amino acids. Trimming removed 2 bases from V and 6 bases from J; junction bases left unmatched: 5. Germline V lookup: CDR1 SGHTA, CDR2 FQGNSA. The full variable domain, completed using reference TRBV7-2 and TRBJ1-5, is GAGVSQSPSNKVTEKGKDVELRCDPISGHTALYWYRQSLGQGLEFLIYFQGNSAPDKSGLPSDRFSAERTGGSVSTLTIQRTQQEDSAVYLCASSLTGTGRQPQHFGDGTRLSIL.